The 19 T cell receptor beta chains reported below all come from one sample, sequenced in a study of T cells in Graves' hyperthyroidism and ophthalmopathy. RNA transcripts yielded amplified TCR beta CDR3 regions. HTBI primers were used for first-round RT-PCR of the TCR CDR3. TCRdb re-called the multiplex PCR reads with MiXCR, one entry per CDR3 protein. The sample lists 600,000 or so distinct CDR3 sequences, about 14% occurring once. Sequenced: blood. These receptors came from a woman aged 45 to 65 with Graves' ophthalmopathy.

This clonotype was counted at least ten times. This chain joins TRBV12-3 or TRBV12-4 and TRBJ2-3; no clear D. V lost 5 bases to trimming and J lost 2 bases, with 20 bases between them. The CDR3 loop spans 17 amino acids. In nucleotides, the CDR3 is TGTGCCAGCAGTCCGCCATATTCTCCACCGAACACAGATACGCAGTATTTT. Its protein product is CASSPPYSPPNTDTQYF.

This clonotype was observed at least ten times. This chain links TRBV4-3 with TRBJ2-5; D not resolved. Germline CDR1 LGHNA, CDR2 YSLEER. The germline V and J ends were trimmed by 0 bases and 4 bases, with 12 bases remaining between them. The CDR3 extends over 15 amino acids. CDR3 coding DNA: TGCGCCAGCAGCCAAGATCAGAGTGACGGAGAGACCCAGTACTTC. The encoded protein is CASSQDQSDGETQYF.

Many counts were recorded for this clonotype. CDR3 sequence reads: CASSIRGGLGNEQYF. The CDR3 coding sequence is TGTGCCAGCAGTATCAGGGGAGGGCTCGGGAACGAGCAGTACTTC. The chain joins TRBV6-1 to TRBJ2-7; possibly TRBD2 for D (7 bases). Trimming took 5 bases from V and 5 from J, leaving 19 bases between them. The CDR3 totals 15 residues. Germline loops: CDR1 MNHNS, CDR2 SASEGT.

V usage is TRBV6-1 and J usage is TRBJ2-2; maybe TRBD2 (5 bases). The ends were cut back, 10 bases at V and 6 bases at J, with 12 bases in the middle. Germline V gene data show CDR1 as MNHNS and CDR2 as SASEGT. CDR3 size: 12 residues. CDR3 region: CATGILAGELFF. CDR3 sequence (DNA): TGTGCCACCGGGATTTTGGCCGGGGAGCTGTTTTTT.

The genes are TRBV27 and TRBJ1-4; D uncertain. Trimming stripped 6 bases from V and 0 bases from J, with 14 bases between. CDR3 length equals 16 residues. Germline lookup yields CDR1 MNHEY and CDR2 SMNVEV (reference sequence). The CDR3 region has the DNA TGTGCCAGCAGCATTATAGCGGCGGCAACTAATGAAAAACTGTTTTTT. Translation gives CASSIIAAATNEKLFF.

This chain joins TRBV6-1 and TRBJ1-1; 8 nucleotides line up with TRBD1. With 4 bases clipped from V and 1 base from J, the junction kept 5 bases outside the gene matches. Looked up from germline, CDR1 is MNHNS and CDR2 is SASEGT. The CDR3 is made up of 15 amino acids. CDR3 DNA sequence: TGTGCCAGCAGTGCTATCGACAGGGGGAACACTGAAGCTTTCTTT. Encoded protein: CASSAIDRGNTEAFF.

There are a few counts of this clonotype. V and J are TRBV7-6 and TRBJ1-3; the D gene is possibly TRBD1 (5 bases). The CDR3 has 16 amino acids. Germline CDR1 is SGHVS and CDR2 is FNYEAQ. Between the trimmed V and J ends, which lost 2 bases and 0 bases, there was a span of 11 bases. The CDR3: CASSLYVGVSGNTIYF. In DNA, the CDR3 is TGTGCCAGCAGCTTATACGTAGGGGTCTCTGGAAACACCATATATTTT. The entire variable domain, with the rest obtained from reference TRBV7-6 and TRBJ1-3, is as follows: GAGVSQSPRYKVTKRGQDVALRCDPISGHVSLYWYRQALGQGPEFLTYFNYEAQQDKSGLPNDRFSAERPEGSISTLTIQRTEQRDSAMYRCASSLYVGVSGNTIYFGEGSWLTVV.

This clonotype has a count of ten or more. This chain links TRBV13 with TRBJ2-7; D not resolved. The CDR3 has 13 amino acids. V lost 5 bases, J lost 0 bases, and 8 bases lay in between. Germline-derived CDR1 and CDR2 are PRHDT and FYEKMQ (reference sequence). The CDR3 sequence is CASSAAFSYEQYF. DNA of the CDR3: TGTGCCAGCAGCGCCGCCTTCTCCTACGAGCAGTACTTC.

The rearrangement uses TRBV27 and TRBJ1-1, with D tentatively TRBD1 (5 bases). This CDR3 spans 14 amino acids. Germline V CDR1 and CDR2: MNHEY, SMNVEV (reference sequence). Trimming took 2 bases from V and 3 from J, leaving 10 bases between them. CDR3 amino acids: CASSLIQADTEAFF. CDR3 coding DNA: TGTGCCAGCAGTTTAATACAGGCGGACACTGAAGCTTTCTTT.

The chain links TRBV28 to TRBJ2-2, with 8 bases lining up with TRBD2. From germline, CDR1 is MDHEN and CDR2 SYDVKM. The CDR3 consists of 16 residues. V trimming: 6 bases; J trimming: 5 bases; junction bases outside the gene matches: 11. The CDR3 nucleotides read TGTGCCAGCAGACCCCCGGGACTAGTTTTGACCGGGGAGCTGTTTTTT. It is translated as CASRPPGLVLTGELFF.

This clonotype was seen at least ten times. Written as DNA, the CDR3 is TGTGCCAGCAGTTACTCCCAGTTAATGCATGAATGGACAGGGTGGCAAGAGACCCAGTACTTC. Protein: CASSYSQLMHEWTGWQETQYF. The gene calls are TRBV6-2 or TRBV6-3 and TRBJ2-5; 8 bases align to TRBD1. The length of the CDR3 is 21 residues. V lost 0 bases to trimming and J lost 2 bases; unmatched junction nucleotides: 20. Per the germline V gene, CDR1 is MNHEY and CDR2 is SVGEGT.

Worth noting for this clonotype: A much bigger clone sits one base away, suggesting this may be a read error. No conserved phenylalanine or tryptophan ends this CDR3, so it is likely a read error. The chain uses TRBV12-3 or TRBV12-4 and TRBJ2-1; 9 nucleotides line up with TRBD2. This CDR3 comprises 16 residues. Trimming at V came to 2 bases and at J to 8 bases, leaving 10 bases not matched to a gene. The chain's CDR3 is CASSLIGGTSFYEQFS. In nucleotides, the CDR3 is TGTGCCAGCAGTTTAATTGGAGGGACTAGCTTCTATGAGCAGTTCTCC.

This clonotype was observed many times. The J gene is TRBJ2-1, the V gene TRBV18; D unclear. The CDR3 is 15 amino acids. Trimming took 3 bases from V and 4 from J, leaving 13 bases between them. Germline loops: CDR1 KGHSH, CDR2 LQKENI. The CDR3 protein is CASSPALSAYNEQFF. The CDR3 region has the DNA TGTGCCAGCTCACCGGCTCTGAGCGCGTACAATGAGCAGTTCTTC.

This clonotype has ten or more counts. The V and J genes are TRBV12-3 or TRBV12-4 and TRBJ2-3; tentatively, D is TRBD1 or TRBD2 (5 bases each). The CDR3 length is 14 residues. The germline V and J ends were trimmed by 1 base and 5 bases, with 10 bases remaining between them. The CDR3 sequence: CASSLGGTGDTQYF. In DNA, the CDR3 is TGTGCCAGCAGTTTAGGGGGGACGGGAGATACGCAGTATTTT.

This clonotype was recorded many times. The rearrangement links TRBV12-3 or TRBV12-4 to TRBJ2-7; D is unclear. The CDR3 extends over 12 amino acids. The V end was cut by 1 base, the J end by 2 bases, with 3 bases between. The CDR3 spells CASSLVAYEQYF. The CDR3 DNA follows: TGTGCCAGCAGTTTAGTGGCCTACGAGCAGTACTTC.

There are many counts of this clonotype. This sequence joins TRBV6-2 or TRBV6-3 and TRBJ2-1, with 9 bases lining up with TRBD2. V shed 0 bases, J shed 4 bases, and the junction held 13 bases outside the gene matches. Germline V gene sequence: CDR1 MNHEY, CDR2 SVGEGT. This CDR3 is 19 amino acids long. The CDR3 protein is CASSYSISGRRLTYNEQFF. The CDR3 DNA reads as TGTGCCAGCAGTTACTCAATTAGCGGGAGACGTCTCACTTACAATGAGCAGTTCTTC.

This clonotype was seen ten or more times. The chain is built from TRBV5-1 and TRBJ2-1, with TRBD1 identical over 7 bases. Per germline, CDR1 SGHRS and CDR2 YFSETQ. The CDR3 length is 15 residues. J was trimmed by 9 bases and V by 1 base; bases with no gene match: 10. This CDR3 reads CASSLISTGEGEQFF. Here the CDR3 DNA reads TGCGCCAGCAGCTTGATATCAACAGGGGAAGGTGAGCAGTTCTTC.

This clonotype was counted a single time. The genes are TRBV5-8 and TRBJ1-4; D is uncertain. V gave up 1 base and J gave up 3 bases, with 10 bases separating them. This CDR3 has 15 residues. Germline V lookup: CDR1 SGHTS, CDR2 YDEGEE. CDR3 residues: CASSLLGQPNEKLFF. The DNA for the CDR3 is TGTGCCAGCAGCTTGCTTGGGCAGCCTAATGAAAAACTGTTTTTT. Filled out from reference TRBV5-8 and TRBJ1-4, the complete variable domain reads EAGVTQSPTHLIKTRGQQATLRCSPISGHTSVYWYQQALGLGLQFLLWYDEGEERNRGNFPPRFSGRQFPNYSSELNVNALELEDSALYLCASSLLGQPNEKLFFGSGTQLSVL.

Ten or more counts support this clonotype. The rearrangement joins TRBV10-3 to TRBJ1-1; 7 nucleotides line up with TRBD1. The germline CDR1 and CDR2 sequences are ENHRY and SYGVKD. The CDR3 loop spans 15 amino acids. Trimming cost V 4 bases and J 4 bases; bases outside gene matches: 9. The CDR3 DNA reads as TGTGCCATCAGTGGAAGACAGGGCGTTGGCACTGAAGCTTTCTTT. It specifies CAISGRQGVGTEAFF.